This TCR beta chain is drawn from a study of blood T cell repertoires in COVID-19. CDR3 size: 14 residues. V lost 0 bases, J lost 1 base, and 4 bases lay in between. In germline, CDR1 is KGHSH, CDR2 LQKENI. In the original processing: Amplification with reference gene primers provided the estimates of nucleated cell counts. The table came from immunoSEQ multiplex PCR; TCRdb's copy has only in-frame clones and leaves some out. For V, J and clone size, that table is used; D and trimming come from the DNA. The data hold 200,000 to 250,000 clones, with around nine tenths observed a single time. The specimen sequenced was peripheral blood. The TCR comes from a man older than 75 with acute or convalescent COVID-19. This chain links TRBV18 with TRBJ1-5; D uncertain. The CDR3 sequence: CASSPPLSNQPQHF. The CDR3, as DNA: TGTGCCAGCTCACCACCACTCAGCAATCAGCCCCAGCATTTT.